This T cell receptor beta chain was captured by sequencing in a study of CD8 T cells in Susac syndrome. The overall study: When blood was drawn, the patients with Susac syndrome were therapy-naive, on corticosteroids, or on intravenous immunoglobulin alone.

Per the germline V gene, CDR1 is MNHEY and CDR2 is SMNVEV (reference sequence). Trimming took off 5 bases at V and 4 bases at J, with 11 bases between the two ends. The CDR3 runs 13 residues. Reverse transcription of about 0.5 to 1 ug RNA was performed with random hexamers. TCRdb reprocessed the immunoSEQ multiplex PCR reads via MiXCR and lists one record per CDR3 protein. The table has about 240,000 distinct CDR3 sequences, 90% to 96% seen once. The receptor was derived from a human donor with Susac syndrome. V and J are TRBV27 and TRBJ1-2; D remains unclear. What was sequenced was CD4+ T cells from PBMCs. The CDR3 spells CASSAENFYGYTF. The CDR3 DNA follows: TGTGCCAGCAGTGCCGAGAATTTCTATGGCTACACCTTC.